These T cell receptor beta chains were read from a single sample in a study of cytomegalovirus exposure and HLA in healthy donors. Repertoires were generated with immunoSEQ multiplex PCR, while TCRdb's copy carries only in-frame clones and drops some. The sample contains about 120,000 clones, 74% of which appear only once. Sequencing was done on a sample of PBMCs. Receptors were obtained from a human donor in good health. Each CDR3 is given with its conserved first and last residue. D genes are given only for firm matches. Clone size is stated in some rows and not others, as once, few, many or a class when expanded.

>NA|NA|TRBV4-3|TRBJ1-5
CASSPDTYSNQPQHF
TGCGCCAGCAGCCCCGACACTTATAGCAATCAGCCCCAGCATTTT
>TRBD2|NA|TRBV5-1|TRBJ2-1
CASSWTSGYNEQFF
TGCGCCAGCAGCTGGACTAGCGGCTACAATGAGCAGTTCTTC
>NA|few|TRBV29-1|TRBJ1-1
CSVEGTKNTEAFF
TGCAGCGTTGAAGGGACAAAGAACACTGAAGCTTTCTTT
>TRBD1|NA|TRBV6-6|TRBJ1-6
CASSGTGANSPLHF
TGTGCCAGCAGCGGGACAGGGGCAAATTCACCCCTCCACTTT
>NA|NA|TRBV18|TRBJ2-3
CASSLRGSDTQYF
TGTGCCAGCTCACTTCGGGGATCAGATACGCAGTATTTT
>NA|NA|TRBV6-5|TRBJ2-2
CTSRGEGDTGELFF
TGTACCAGCCGGGGGGAGGGGGACACCGGGGAGCTGTTTTTT
>NA|NA|TRBV5-1|TRBJ2-7
CASSSLAGAREQYF
TGCGCCAGCAGCTCCCTGGCGGGGGCAAGGGAGCAGTACTTC
>NA|NA|TRBV6-5|TRBJ1-2
CASSLRYDYGYTF
TGTGCCAGCAGCCTACGATATGACTATGGCTACACCTTC
>TRBD1|NA|TRBV19|TRBJ2-7
CASSLTGQGSYEQYF
TGTGCCAGTAGTCTAACGGGACAGGGCTCCTACGAGCAGTACTTC
>NA|NA|TRBV2|TRBJ2-6
CASSGGIIGANVLTF
TGTGCCAGCAGTGGCGGGATAATTGGGGCCAACGTCCTGACTTTC
>TRBD2|NA|TRBV5-1|TRBJ2-3
CASSSNTGGSTDTQYF
TGCGCCAGCAGCTCAAATACGGGGGGGAGCACAGATACGCAGTATTTT
>NA|NA|TRBV6-1|TRBJ1-1
CASSEWQEAFF
TGTGCCAGCAGTGAATGGCAGGAAGCTTTCTTT
>TRBD2|NA|TRBV5-4|TRBJ2-7
CASSLDSGAYEQYF
TGTGCCAGCAGCTTGGACAGCGGGGCATACGAGCAGTACTTC
>NA|few|TRBV6-5|TRBJ2-7
CASRGGTYEQYF
TGTGCCAGCAGAGGCGGTACCTACGAGCAGTACTTC
>TRBD2|NA|TRBV11-2|TRBJ2-5
CASSPRGTGGGETQYF
TGTGCCAGCAGCCCCCGGGGAACGGGAGGGGGGGAGACCCAGTACTTC
>NA|NA|TRBV11-1|TRBJ1-2
CASSPQGQGGYTF
TGTGCCAGCAGCCCTCAGGGTCAAGGGGGCTACACCTTC
>TRBD2|NA|TRBV6-5|TRBJ2-7
CASSYTSGSHEQYF
TGTGCCAGCAGTTACACTAGCGGGAGCCACGAGCAGTACTTC
>NA|NA|TRBV2|TRBJ1-5
CASSPFGGNQPQHF
TGTGCCAGCAGTCCCTTCGGCGGTAATCAGCCCCAGCATTTT
>TRBD1|NA|TRBV28|TRBJ2-7
CASRPGTGAYEQYF
TGTGCCAGCAGACCCGGGACAGGGGCCTACGAGCAGTACTTC
>TRBD2|once|TRBV2|TRBJ2-5
CASRGLAGGEKETQYF
TGTGCCAGCAGAGGACTAGCGGGGGGAGAAAAAGAGACCCAGTACTTC
>TRBD2|NA|TRBV27|TRBJ2-1
CASSPDLTSGRGSYNEQFF
TGTGCCAGCAGCCCCGACCTTACTAGCGGGAGGGGTTCCTACAATGAGCAGTTCTTC
>NA|NA|TRBV5-1|TRBJ2-7
CASSQSGGSYEQYF
TGCGCCAGCAGCCAGTCAGGGGGGTCCTACGAGCAGTACTTC
>NA|NA|TRBV6-1|TRBJ2-7
CASSKEVLAGQYF
TGTGCCAGCAGTAAAGAGGTCCTAGCAGGGCAGTACTTC
>TRBD2|NA|TRBV6-6|TRBJ2-5
CASRWGGSGETQYF
TGTGCCAGCAGGTGGGGGGGATCGGGGGAGACCCAGTACTTC
>NA|NA|TRBV7-6|TRBJ2-1
CASLGVMGHEQFF
TGTGCCAGCTTAGGGGTAATGGGGCATGAGCAGTTCTTC
>TRBD1|medium-sized|TRBV6-5|TRBJ2-4
CASRDTGGSIQYF
TGTGCCAGCAGAGACACAGGGGGAAGCATTCAGTACTTC
>TRBD1|NA|TRBV28|TRBJ2-5
CASNTGGYETQYF
TGTGCCAGCAACACAGGGGGCTATGAGACCCAGTACTTC
>TRBD1|NA|TRBV18|TRBJ1-1
CASSAGQGDTEAFF
TGTGCCAGCTCGGCGGGACAGGGGGACACTGAAGCTTTCTTT
>TRBD1|once|TRBV18|TRBJ1-4
CASSPPDRGNEKLFF
TGTGCCAGCTCACCACCCGACAGGGGGAATGAAAAACTGTTTTTT
>NA|few|TRBV21-1|TRBJ2-3
CASLKPIRYRTDTQYF
TGTGCCAGCCTCAAGCCAATTCGCTACCGCACAGATACGCAGTATTTT
>NA|NA|TRBV6-1|TRBJ1-1
CASNTVMNTEAFF
TGTGCCAGCAACACAGTAATGAACACTGAAGCTTTCTTT
>TRBD2|few|TRBV5-1|TRBJ2-7
CASSPGGSSYEQYF
TGCGCCAGCAGCCCGGGAGGGAGCTCCTACGAGCAGTACTTC
>TRBD1|NA|TRBV10-3|TRBJ1-2
CAIRSRTGGNYGYTF
TGTGCCATCAGGAGTCGGACAGGGGGCAACTATGGCTACACCTTC
>NA|NA|TRBV6-6|TRBJ2-5
CASNGGTMETQYF
TGTGCCAGCAACGGGGGGACAATGGAGACCCAGTACTTC
>NA|NA|TRBV7-9|TRBJ2-5
CASSKGGPQKRQETQYF
TGTGCCAGCAGCAAAGGGGGACCCCAGAAACGACAAGAGACCCAGTACTTC
>TRBD1|few|TRBV4-1|TRBJ2-2
CASSPPRGRNTGELFF
TGCGCCAGCAGCCCCCCCAGGGGGCGGAACACCGGGGAGCTGTTTTTT
>NA|few|TRBV4-2|TRBJ1-3
CASSQYREDTIYF
TGTGCCAGCAGCCAGTACAGGGAAGACACCATATATTTT
>NA|NA|TRBV7-8|TRBJ2-3
CASSLMTSTDTQYF
TGTGCCAGCAGCTTGATGACTAGCACAGATACGCAGTATTTT
>NA|NA|TRBV19|TRBJ1-1
CASSTSGRMNTEAFF
TGTGCCAGTAGTACTTCAGGAAGAATGAACACTGAAGCTTTCTTT
>NA|NA|TRBV13|TRBJ1-5
CASSYVGNQPQHF
TGTGCCAGCAGCTATGTAGGCAATCAGCCCCAGCATTTT
>NA|NA|TRBV7-2|TRBJ1-1
CASSLTRPQRDTEAFF
TGTGCCAGCAGCTTAACCCGTCCCCAACGGGACACTGAAGCTTTCTTT
>TRBD2|few|TRBV4-1|TRBJ2-1
CASSVSLSGITYNEQFF
TGCGCCAGCAGCGTAAGCCTGAGCGGGATAACTTACAATGAGCAGTTCTTC
>TRBD2|NA|TRBV5-6|TRBJ2-5
CASSKLAGEETQYF
TGTGCCAGCAGCAAACTAGCGGGTGAGGAGACCCAGTACTTC
>NA|NA|TRBV18|TRBJ2-1
CASSPRLARSSYNEQFF
TGTGCCAGCTCACCTAGGCTAGCGAGAAGCTCCTACAATGAGCAGTTCTTC
>NA|NA|TRBV7-3|TRBJ2-1
CASSLEGGPYNEQFF
TGTGCCAGCAGCTTAGAGGGGGGGCCTTACAATGAGCAGTTCTTC
>TRBD2|NA|TRBV18|TRBJ2-5
CASSPLLAGGQETQYF
TGTGCCAGCTCACCCTTACTAGCGGGGGGCCAAGAGACCCAGTACTTC
>TRBD2|NA|TRBV2|TRBJ2-1
CASSGLPPGLAAPQEQFF
TGTGCCAGCAGTGGCCTACCCCCGGGACTAGCGGCTCCGCAGGAGCAGTTCTTC
>TRBD2|few|TRBV7-2|TRBJ2-3
CASTRSSRGADTQYF
TGTGCCAGCACCCGATCTAGTCGGGGGGCAGATACGCAGTATTTT
>NA|NA|TRBV6-1|TRBJ1-6
CASRSGESYNSPLHF
TGTGCCAGCAGGTCGGGAGAGTCCTATAATTCACCCCTCCACTTT
>TRBD1|NA|TRBV4-3|TRBJ2-7
CASSQAPGQNYEQYF
TGCGCCAGCAGCCAAGCACCGGGACAGAACTACGAGCAGTACTTC
>NA|NA|TRBV29-1|TRBJ2-3
CSVVVIPDSRTDTQYF
TGCAGCGTTGTCGTTATACCCGACAGCCGCACAGATACGCAGTATTTT
>NA|NA|TRBV2|TRBJ1-2
CASSEALRGLYGYTF
TGTGCCAGCAGTGAAGCGCTTCGGGGGTTGTATGGCTACACCTTC
>NA|NA|TRBV28|TRBJ1-2
CASSLTRGYGYTF
TGTGCCAGCAGTTTAACGAGGGGGTATGGCTACACCTTC
>TRBD2|NA|TRBV5-4|TRBJ2-1
CASSRGLAGESYNEQFF
TGTGCCAGCAGCCGCGGACTAGCGGGGGAATCCTACAATGAGCAGTTCTTC
>TRBD2|NA|TRBV5-4|TRBJ2-1
CASSRSGSSDEQFF
TGTGCCAGCAGCCGTAGCGGGAGCAGCGATGAGCAGTTCTTC
>NA|once|TRBV19|TRBJ2-2
CASMGTGRTGELFF
TGTGCCAGTATGGGCACAGGGCGGACCGGGGAGCTGTTTTTT
>TRBD2|few|TRBV11-2|TRBJ2-2
CASSRLGTSGKAELFF
TGTGCCAGCAGCCGACTGGGGACTAGCGGAAAGGCGGAGCTGTTTTTT
>NA|NA|TRBV19|TRBJ2-4
CASSLGPGAKNIQYF
TGTGCCAGTAGTTTGGGGCCGGGAGCCAAAAACATTCAGTACTTC
>TRBD1|NA|TRBV7-9|TRBJ1-2
CASSRGQAEGGYTF
TGTGCCAGCAGCCGGGGACAGGCAGAGGGTGGCTACACCTTC
>TRBD1|once|TRBV5-1|TRBJ1-1
CASSQTSRDSEAFF
TGCGCCAGCAGCCAAACATCCCGGGACAGTGAAGCTTTCTTT